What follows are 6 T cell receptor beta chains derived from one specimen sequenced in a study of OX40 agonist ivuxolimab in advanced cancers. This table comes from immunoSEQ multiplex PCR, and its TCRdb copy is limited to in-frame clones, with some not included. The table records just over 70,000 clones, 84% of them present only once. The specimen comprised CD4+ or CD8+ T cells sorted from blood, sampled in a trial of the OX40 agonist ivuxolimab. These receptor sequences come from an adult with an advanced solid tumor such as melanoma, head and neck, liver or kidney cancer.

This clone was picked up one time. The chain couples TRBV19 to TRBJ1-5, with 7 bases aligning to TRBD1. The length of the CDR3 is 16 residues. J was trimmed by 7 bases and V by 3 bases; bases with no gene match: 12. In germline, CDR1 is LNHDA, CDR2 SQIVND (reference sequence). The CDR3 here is CASSMGEGGANQPQHF. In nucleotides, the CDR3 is TGTGCCAGTAGTATGGGAGAAGGGGGCGCGAACCAGCCCCAGCATTTT.

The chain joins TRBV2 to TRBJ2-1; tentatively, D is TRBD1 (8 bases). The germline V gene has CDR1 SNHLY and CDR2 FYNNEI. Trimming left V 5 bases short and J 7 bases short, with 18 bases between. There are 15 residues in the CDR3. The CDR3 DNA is TGTGCCAGCAGTTTACAGGGGGGGGGACTAAATGAGCAGTTCTTC. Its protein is CASSLQGGGLNEQFF.

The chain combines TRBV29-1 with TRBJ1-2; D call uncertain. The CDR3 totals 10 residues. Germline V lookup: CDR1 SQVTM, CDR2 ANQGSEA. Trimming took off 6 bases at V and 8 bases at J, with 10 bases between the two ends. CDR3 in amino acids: CSVYQRGYTF. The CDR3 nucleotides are TGCAGCGTATACCAGCGGGGCTACACCTTC.

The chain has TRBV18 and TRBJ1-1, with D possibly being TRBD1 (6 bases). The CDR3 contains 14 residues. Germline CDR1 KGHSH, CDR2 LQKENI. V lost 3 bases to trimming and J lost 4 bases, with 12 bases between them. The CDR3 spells CASSPMSGATEAFF. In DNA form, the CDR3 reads TGTGCCAGCTCACCTATGTCGGGGGCCACTGAAGCTTTCTTT.

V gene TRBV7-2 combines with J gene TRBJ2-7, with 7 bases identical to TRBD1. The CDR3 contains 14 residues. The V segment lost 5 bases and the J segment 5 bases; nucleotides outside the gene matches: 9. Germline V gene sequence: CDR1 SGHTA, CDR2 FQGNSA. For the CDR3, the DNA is TGTGCCAGCAGCCCAGGCAGGGGGAGAAACGAGCAGTACTTC. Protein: CASSPGRGRNEQYF.

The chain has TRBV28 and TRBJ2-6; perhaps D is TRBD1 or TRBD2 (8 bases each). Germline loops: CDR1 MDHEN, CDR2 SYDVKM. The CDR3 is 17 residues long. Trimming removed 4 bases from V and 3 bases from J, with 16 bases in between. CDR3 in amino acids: CASSSGQGLGGANVLTF. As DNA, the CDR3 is TGTGCCAGCAGTTCCGGACAGGGACTAGGTGGGGCCAACGTCCTGACTTTC.